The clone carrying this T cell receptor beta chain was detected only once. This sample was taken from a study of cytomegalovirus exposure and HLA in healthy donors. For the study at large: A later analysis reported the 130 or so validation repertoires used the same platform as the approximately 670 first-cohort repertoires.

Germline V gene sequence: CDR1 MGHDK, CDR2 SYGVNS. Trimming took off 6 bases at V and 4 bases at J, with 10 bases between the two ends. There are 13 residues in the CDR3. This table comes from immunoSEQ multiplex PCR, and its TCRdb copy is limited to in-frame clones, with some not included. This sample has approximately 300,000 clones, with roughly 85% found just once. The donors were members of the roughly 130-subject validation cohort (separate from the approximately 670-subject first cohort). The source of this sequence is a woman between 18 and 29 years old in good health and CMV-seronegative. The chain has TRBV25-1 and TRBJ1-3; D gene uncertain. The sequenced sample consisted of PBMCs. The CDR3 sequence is CASSRDKGNTIYF. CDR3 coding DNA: TGTGCCAGCAGCCGGGATAAGGGAAACACCATATATTTT.